The 26 T cell receptor beta chains below were found in one sample sequenced in a study of shared clonotypes between healthy human individuals (dated by TCRdb to about 2020). Libraries were made using the immunoSEQ multiplex PCR assay. In its TCRdb copy, this immuneACCESS table keeps in-frame sequences only and misses some clones. Where compared with another copy, unresolved V genes explain less than half of these, and the others have no known cause. This sample holds 950,000 to 1,300,000 clones; approximately 76% were observed only once. The top ten constitute 1.2% to 1.5% of the sample. Sequencing used memory CD4+ T cells sorted from blood. The cell subset or site label here, explained by the study, means: CD45RA-negative fraction. These receptors were obtained from a young man in good health.

The chain is built from TRBV5-1 and TRBJ2-6; TRBD1 matches 11 bases. After removal of 4 bases from V and 1 base from J, the junction contained 7 bases not matched to a gene. This CDR3 is 18 amino acids long. Per the germline V gene, CDR1 is SGHRS and CDR2 is YFSETQ. The DNA of the CDR3 is TGCGCCAGCAGCATTTCCGGGACAGGGGGGTCTGGGGCCAACGTCCTGACTTTC. Translating it yields CASSISGTGGSGANVLTF.

This rearrangement joins TRBV9 to TRBJ1-2, with unresolved D. V was clipped by 0 bases and J by 4 bases, with 10 bases between them. Germline V gene sequence: CDR1 SGDLS, CDR2 YYNGEE. CDR3 size: 14 residues. CDR3 coding DNA: TGTGCCAGCAGCGTAGACCCAGGAGGCTATGGCTACACCTTC. Its protein is CASSVDPGGYGYTF.

In this sample, this clone turned up a few times. The chain links TRBV6-5 to TRBJ1-2; the D gene is possibly TRBD1 (5 bases). The CDR3 loop spans 13 amino acids. Trimming shortened V by 5 bases and J by 3 bases, and 10 bases separated the two germline ends. CDR1 is MNHEY and CDR2 is SVGAGI in the germline V gene. CDR3 sequence: CASSGGQYYGYTF. CDR3 sequence (DNA): TGTGCCAGCAGTGGTGGACAATACTATGGCTACACCTTC.

This clone showed up just once. The chain is built from TRBV5-1 and TRBJ1-2; D not certain. CDR1 is SGHRS, CDR2 YFSETQ, per germline. The V and J ends lost 0 bases and 4 bases respectively, with 10 bases between them. This CDR3 is 14 amino acids long. CDR3 protein: CASSLDGETYGYTF. For the CDR3, the DNA is TGCGCCAGCAGCTTGGATGGGGAAACCTATGGCTACACCTTC.

V is TRBV27 and J is TRBJ1-5; possible D gene TRBD1, 5 bases. CDR1 and CDR2 from the germline V gene are MNHEY and SMNVEV (reference sequence). V shed 3 bases and J shed 9 bases, with 9 bases lying between them. This CDR3 has 12 amino acids. The CDR3 DNA is TGTGCCAGCAGTTTCCCGCAGGGGCCCCAGCATTTT. Encoded protein: CASSFPQGPQHF.

This clone was counted between two and nine times. This chain joins TRBV18 and TRBJ2-7; perhaps TRBD1 as D (6 bases). The CDR3 has 14 residues. Germline V gives CDR1 KGHSH, CDR2 LQKENI. V lost 3 bases and J 2 bases, leaving 11 bases between the germline ends. In DNA, the CDR3 is TGTGCCAGCTCACCGGTGGACAGTACCTACGAGCAGTACTTC. This translates into CASSPVDSTYEQYF.

The chain has TRBV11-2 and TRBJ2-1; TRBD2 matches at 7 bases. After removal of 0 bases from V and 7 bases from J, the junction contained 3 bases not matched to a gene. The CDR3 spans 14 residues. Germline values: CDR1 SGHAT, CDR2 FQNNGV. CDR3 DNA sequence: TGTGCCAGCAGCTTAGACGGGGGGAATAATGAGCAGTTCTTC. As protein: CASSLDGGNNEQFF.

This clone was detected only a few times. The chain has TRBV25-1 and TRBJ2-1, with TRBD2 identical over 7 bases. Trimming cost V 5 bases and J 5 bases; bases outside gene matches: 6. The germline gives CDR1 MGHDK, CDR2 SYGVNS. This CDR3 has 14 amino acids. DNA of the CDR3: TGTGCCAGCAGTCAACCGGGACTACACAATGAGCAGTTCTTC. It codes for CASSQPGLHNEQFF.

V is TRBV6-6 and J is TRBJ2-2; D is undetermined. V was pared by 2 bases and J by 6 bases, with 16 bases between. The CDR3 sequence is 16 residues long. CDR1 and CDR2 from the germline V gene are MNHNY and SVGAGI (reference sequence). The CDR3 region is CASSYGRDTYAGELFF. The CDR3, as DNA: TGTGCCAGCAGTTACGGGCGTGATACGTACGCCGGGGAGCTGTTTTTT.

This clone was observed once. V and J are TRBV30 and TRBJ2-3; 14 positions match TRBD2. The germline V gene encodes CDR1 GTSNPN and CDR2 SVGIG (reference sequence). There are 16 residues in the CDR3. Trimming at V came to 7 bases and at J to 2 bases, leaving 8 bases not matched to a gene. For the CDR3, the DNA is TGTGCCTACACACGACTAGCGGGAGGGTACACAGATACGCAGTATTTT. Protein sequence: CAYTRLAGGYTDTQYF.

In its sample, this clone was seen many times. The sample contains more than one DNA sequence encoding this CDR3. V gene TRBV7-2 combines with J gene TRBJ2-5; TRBD1 agrees at 11 bases. There are 14 residues in the CDR3. From germline, CDR1 is SGHTA and CDR2 FQGNSA. Trimming cost V 5 bases and J 2 bases; bases outside gene matches: 1. The CDR3 bases are TGTGCCAGCAGCCGGGACAGGGGGCAAGAGACCCAGTACTTC. Translating gives CASSRDRGQETQYF. Drawing the rest from reference TRBV7-2 and TRBJ2-5, the complete variable domain is GAGVSQSPSNKVTEKGKDVELRCDPISGHTALYWYRQSLGQGLEFLIYFQGNSAPDKSGLPSDRFSAERTGGSVSTLTIQRTQQEDSAVYLCASSRDRGQETQYFGPGTRLLVL.

In its sample, this clone was seen a few times. This sequence joins TRBV6-5 and TRBJ1-5; 7 bases are shared with TRBD1. V shed 0 bases and J 6 bases; nucleotides not matched to a gene: 5. Germline V gives CDR1 MNHEY, CDR2 SVGAGI. The CDR3 is made up of 15 amino acids. CDR3 in DNA: TGTGCCAGCAGTTACTCCCAAGGGGGCGGTCAGCCCCAGCATTTT. It encodes CASSYSQGGGQPQHF.

The chain couples TRBV4-1 to TRBJ1-1; perhaps TRBD1 as D (5 bases). The V gene's germline CDR1 is MGHRA and CDR2 YSYEKL. The length of the CDR3 is 15 residues. Trimming cost V 4 bases and J 11 bases, with 23 bases left between them. Here the CDR3 DNA reads TGCGCCAGCAGCCCTAGCCCAGACAGTAGACCCGGGGCTTTCTTT. Protein sequence: CASSPSPDSRPGAFF.

The count of this clone is one. The chain has TRBV7-3 and TRBJ1-6; D not certain. The V end was cut by 5 bases, the J end by 7 bases, with 15 bases between. Germline V gene data show CDR1 as SGHTA and CDR2 as FQGTGA. CDR3 length: 15 amino acids. The CDR3 DNA follows: TGTGCCAGCAGCCCCGATGGGCAGCACAATTCACCCCTCCACTTT. Amino acids: CASSPDGQHNSPLHF. Complete variable domain (other parts from reference TRBV7-3 and TRBJ1-6): GAGVSQTPSNKVTEKGKYVELRCDPISGHTALYWYRQSLGQGPEFLIYFQGTGAADDSGLPNDRFFAVRPEGSVSTLKIQRTERGDSAVYLCASSPDGQHNSPLHFGNGTRLTVT.

This chain joins TRBV30 and TRBJ2-5; 8 nucleotides agree with TRBD2. Germline assignment: CDR1 GTSNPN and CDR2 SVGIG (reference sequence). Trimming cost V 0 bases and J 4 bases; bases outside gene matches: 7. The CDR3 spans 15 residues. This CDR3 is CAWSVRTSGGETQYF. The DNA of the CDR3 is TGTGCCTGGAGTGTAAGGACCAGCGGGGGAGAGACCCAGTACTTC.

V usage is TRBV9 and J usage is TRBJ2-1; 12 nucleotides match TRBD2. This CDR3 spans 18 amino acids. The germline V gene encodes CDR1 SGDLS and CDR2 YYNGEE. V lost 3 bases, J lost 3 bases, and 10 bases stayed unmatched. The CDR3 loop is CASSAYKTSGGLYNEQFF. For the CDR3, the DNA is TGTGCCAGCAGCGCTTACAAGACTAGCGGGGGTCTCTACAATGAGCAGTTCTTC.

The rearrangement joins TRBV7-2 to TRBJ1-1, with D perhaps matching TRBD1 (5 bases). The CDR3 extends over 14 amino acids. Looked up from germline, CDR1 is SGHTA and CDR2 is FQGNSA. V was trimmed by 5 bases and J by 4 bases, leaving 14 bases between them. This chain's CDR3 is CASSLKGWGTEAFF. CDR3 sequence (DNA): TGTGCCAGCAGCCTCAAGGGGTGGGGCACTGAAGCTTTCTTT.

This clone has only a few counts. This sequence joins TRBV10-3 and TRBJ1-5; TRBD1 might be the D (6 bases). V shed 10 bases and J shed 0 bases, with 13 bases lying between them. Germline V gives CDR1 ENHRY, CDR2 SYGVKD. CDR3 length equals 14 residues. This chain's CDR3 is CATSDSYSNQPQHF. CDR3 DNA sequence: TGTGCCACCTCGGACAGTTATAGCAATCAGCCCCAGCATTTT.

V and J are TRBV6-1 and TRBJ1-5; D remains ambiguous. The V gene lost 7 bases and the J gene lost 2 bases, with 12 bases spanning the gap. This CDR3 has 14 amino acids. Per the germline V gene, CDR1 is MNHNS and CDR2 is SASEGT. The CDR3 loop reads CASTGTWGNQPQHF. CDR3 sequence (DNA): TGTGCCAGCACTGGAACATGGGGCAATCAGCCCCAGCATTTT.

The chain employs TRBV5-1 and TRBJ2-3; 9 positions match TRBD2. Unmatched junction bases numbered 5, after V lost 9 bases and J lost 0 bases. Germline V gene data show CDR1 as SGHRS and CDR2 as YFSETQ. The CDR3 has 14 residues. The CDR3 loop is CATSSGVSTDTQYF. In nucleotides, the CDR3 is TGCGCCACCTCTAGCGGGGTTAGCACAGATACGCAGTATTTT.

The chain carries TRBV9 and TRBJ2-1; 7 nucleotides match TRBD2. Trimming removed 0 bases from V and 5 bases from J; junction bases left unmatched: 5. Looked up from germline, CDR1 is SGDLS and CDR2 is YYNGEE. The CDR3 totals 15 residues. The CDR3 coding sequence is TGTGCCAGCAGCGTAGGAAACGGGGGGAACAATGAGCAGTTCTTC. Its translation is CASSVGNGGNNEQFF.

The rearrangement uses TRBV6-7 and TRBJ2-7; D call uncertain. TRBV6-7 is annotated as an ORF whose role is uncertain. Deletions cut 7 bases from V and 4 bases from J, with 8 bases between. The CDR3 contains 11 residues. CDR3 amino acids: CASKTDYEQYF. The CDR3 nucleotides are TGTGCCAGCAAAACAGATTACGAGCAGTACTTC.

V and J are TRBV4-1 and TRBJ2-5, with D perhaps TRBD1 (5 bases). CDR3 size: 15 residues. Germline loops: CDR1 MGHRA, CDR2 YSYEKL. V lost 4 bases and J 4 bases, leaving 16 bases between the germline ends. CDR3 bases: TGCGCCAGCAGCCGTCGCATAGGGGTAGCAGAGACCCAGTACTTC. Its translation is CASSRRIGVAETQYF.

This chain connects TRBV2 to TRBJ2-3; 8 bases are shared with TRBD1. The CDR3 has 17 amino acids. CDR1 is SNHLY and CDR2 is FYNNEI in the germline V gene. Trimming at V came to 10 bases and at J to 0 bases, leaving 15 bases not matched to a gene. CDR3 amino acids: CAIGTGDLYSSTDTQYF. The CDR3 DNA is TGTGCCATCGGGACAGGCGATCTATACTCTAGCACAGATACGCAGTATTTT. The full variable domain, its missing parts supplied by reference TRBV2 and TRBJ2-3, is EPEVTQTPSHQVTQMGQEVILRCVPISNHLYFYWYRQILGQKVEFLVSFYNNEISEKSEIFDDQFSVERPDGSNFTLKIRSTKLEDSAMYFCAIGTGDLYSSTDTQYFGPGTRLTVL.

The V and J genes are TRBV5-1 and TRBJ2-7; D uncertain. The CDR3 runs to 12 residues. Germline CDR1 reads SGHRS; CDR2 reads YFSETQ. The germline V and J ends were trimmed by 0 bases and 5 bases, with 6 bases remaining between them. The CDR3 protein is CASSLAGHEQYF. The CDR3 DNA is TGCGCCAGCAGCTTGGCCGGCCACGAGCAGTACTTC.

V is TRBV5-4 and J is TRBJ2-2, with D possibly matching TRBD1 (5 bases). Germline V CDR1 and CDR2: SGHNT, YYREEE (reference sequence). The CDR3 has 15 amino acids. Trimming left V 6 bases short and J 0 bases short, with 12 bases between. The CDR3 bases are TGTGCCAGCACCATGACAGCCGCGAACACCGGGGAGCTGTTTTTT. Protein: CASTMTAANTGELFF. The whole variable domain, filled in from reference TRBV5-4 and TRBJ2-2, reads ETGVTQSPTHLIKTRGQQVTLRCSSQSGHNTVSWYQQALGQGPQFIFQYYREEENGRGNFPPRFSGLQFPNYSSELNVNALELDDSALYLCASTMTAANTGELFFGEGSRLTVL.